Listed below are T cell receptor beta chains from one sample, sequenced in a study of T cells after yellow fever vaccination. From the 5' RACE reads, TCRdb called clonotypes with MiXCR, one entry per CDR3 protein. The sample yields some 290,000 distinct CDR3 sequences, around 10% seen once. The sample was CD4+ T cells sorted from PBMCs, taken 45 days after the yellow fever booster vaccination. The receptors shown here come from a man younger than 35 who received the YFV17D yellow fever vaccine. The CDR3 runs from the conserved cysteine through the conserved F or W. The D gene is left open where the match is weak. Size values are once, few and many counts, or a class for expanded clones, and some rows have none.

j_gene: TRBJ2-5; d_gene: -; v_gene: TRBV6-2/TRBV6-3; abundance: many; CDR3aa: CASSPEGGQETQYF; CDR3nt: TGTGCCAGCAGTCCCGAGGGAGGACAAGAGACCCAGTACTTC
j_gene: TRBJ2-1; d_gene: -; v_gene: TRBV19; abundance: once; CDR3aa: CASSMLYEQFF; CDR3nt: TGTGCCAGTAGTATGCTCTATGAGCAGTTCTTC
j_gene: TRBJ1-1; d_gene: TRBD1; v_gene: TRBV4-1; abundance: -; CDR3aa: CASRNGQGRWTEAFF; CDR3nt: TGCGCCAGCAGAAACGGACAGGGTAGATGGACTGAAGCTTTCTTT
j_gene: TRBJ2-2; d_gene: -; v_gene: TRBV4-2; abundance: few; CDR3aa: CASSQDRGRGGNTGELFF; CDR3nt: TGTGCCAGCAGCCAAGATCGGGGCAGGGGCGGCAACACCGGGGAGCTGTTTTTT
j_gene: TRBJ1-3; d_gene: -; v_gene: TRBV12-3/TRBV12-4; abundance: few; CDR3aa: CASRRSGNTIYF; CDR3nt: TGTGCCAGCCGTCGCTCTGGAAACACCATATATTTT
j_gene: TRBJ2-5; d_gene: -; v_gene: TRBV5-4; abundance: -; CDR3aa: CAISGAGARETQYF; CDR3nt: TGTGCCATCTCCGGGGCGGGGGCTCGGGAGACCCAGTACTTC
j_gene: TRBJ1-5; d_gene: -; v_gene: TRBV6-2/TRBV6-3; abundance: -; CDR3aa: CASGQFGGPQHF; CDR3nt: TGTGCCAGCGGTCAATTTGGCGGGCCCCAGCATTTT
j_gene: TRBJ1-2; d_gene: -; v_gene: TRBV15; abundance: -; CDR3aa: CATSRDLTGIYGYTF; CDR3nt: TGTGCCACCAGCAGAGATCTGACAGGAATCTATGGCTACACCTTC
j_gene: TRBJ1-6; d_gene: -; v_gene: TRBV6-2/TRBV6-3; abundance: few; CDR3aa: CASSYGRGTGNSPLHF; CDR3nt: TGTGCCAGCAGTTACGGAAGGGGGACGGGAAATTCACCCCTCCACTTT
j_gene: TRBJ2-7; d_gene: -; v_gene: TRBV7-9; abundance: many; CDR3aa: CASSLRRSKGFDEQYF; CDR3nt: TGTGCCAGCAGCTTACGGCGTAGTAAGGGGTTCGACGAGCAGTACTTC
j_gene: TRBJ2-2; d_gene: -; v_gene: TRBV20-1; abundance: -; CDR3aa: CSALSGASTTGELFF; CDR3nt: TGCAGTGCTCTTTCGGGGGCCTCAACCACCGGGGAGCTGTTTTTT
j_gene: TRBJ2-3; d_gene: TRBD2; v_gene: TRBV6-5; abundance: few; CDR3aa: CASRRTSGASTDTQYF; CDR3nt: TGTGCCAGCAGAAGGACTAGCGGCGCTAGCACAGATACGCAGTATTTT
j_gene: TRBJ1-5; d_gene: -; v_gene: TRBV12-3/TRBV12-4; abundance: -; CDR3aa: CASSLYEIPQPQHF; CDR3nt: TGTGCCAGCAGTCTCTACGAGATTCCACAGCCCCAGCATTTT
j_gene: TRBJ1-5; d_gene: -; v_gene: TRBV20-1; abundance: few; CDR3aa: CSATITGMGQPQHF; CDR3nt: TGCAGTGCTACCATAACAGGGATGGGTCAGCCCCAGCATTTT
j_gene: TRBJ2-3; d_gene: TRBD2; v_gene: TRBV9; abundance: few; CDR3aa: CASSVALASGGRNTQYF; CDR3nt: TGTGCCAGCAGCGTAGCTTTGGCTAGCGGGGGGAGGAATACGCAGTATTTT
j_gene: TRBJ1-1; d_gene: -; v_gene: TRBV4-1; abundance: once; CDR3aa: CASSIIGGPNTEAFF; CDR3nt: TGCGCCAGCAGCATCATAGGGGGACCGAACACTGAAGCTTTCTTT
j_gene: TRBJ2-7; d_gene: -; v_gene: TRBV7-2; abundance: many; CDR3aa: CASSPTSYEQYF; CDR3nt: TGTGCCAGCAGCCCGACGTCCTACGAGCAGTACTTC
j_gene: TRBJ1-5; d_gene: TRBD1; v_gene: TRBV4-2; abundance: many; CDR3aa: CASSQDQDRDQPQHF; CDR3nt: TGTGCCAGCAGCCAAGATCAGGACAGGGATCAGCCCCAGCATTTT
j_gene: TRBJ2-3; d_gene: -; v_gene: TRBV7-3; abundance: -; CDR3aa: CASSLSGDPGGTQYF; CDR3nt: TGTGCCAGCTCGCTGAGCGGAGACCCCGGGGGTACGCAGTATTTT
j_gene: TRBJ2-2; d_gene: TRBD1; v_gene: TRBV4-3; abundance: -; CDR3aa: CASSLFSPGTGNTGELFF; CDR3nt: TGCGCCAGCAGCCTTTTTTCCCCCGGGACAGGGAACACCGGGGAGCTGTTTTTT
j_gene: TRBJ1-6; d_gene: -; v_gene: TRBV4-2; abundance: few; CDR3aa: CASSQDRGWPLHF; CDR3nt: TGTGCCAGCAGCCAAGACAGAGGGTGGCCCCTCCACTTT
j_gene: TRBJ2-2; d_gene: -; v_gene: TRBV9; abundance: -; CDR3aa: CASSVAGSGELFF; CDR3nt: TGTGCCAGCAGCGTAGCAGGGTCGGGGGAGCTGTTTTTT
j_gene: TRBJ2-1; d_gene: TRBD2; v_gene: TRBV20-1; abundance: few; CDR3aa: CSAEPSGPYNEQFF; CDR3nt: TGCAGTGCCGAACCTAGCGGTCCCTACAATGAGCAGTTCTTC
j_gene: TRBJ2-5; d_gene: TRBD1; v_gene: TRBV7-2; abundance: few; CDR3aa: CASSLVGTGGGETQYF; CDR3nt: TGTGCCAGCAGCTTAGTTGGGACAGGGGGCGGTGAGACCCAGTACTTC
j_gene: TRBJ2-3; d_gene: -; v_gene: TRBV5-1; abundance: many; CDR3aa: CASSLEGITDTQYF; CDR3nt: TGCGCCAGCAGCTTGGAGGGGATCACAGATACGCAGTATTTT
j_gene: TRBJ1-4; d_gene: -; v_gene: TRBV25-1; abundance: few; CDR3aa: CASAANEKLFF; CDR3nt: TGTGCCAGCGCGGCTAATGAAAAACTGTTTTTT
j_gene: TRBJ1-2; d_gene: TRBD1; v_gene: TRBV7-3; abundance: few; CDR3aa: CASSYDRENGYTF; CDR3nt: TGTGCCAGCAGCTACGACAGGGAGAACGGCTACACCTTC
j_gene: TRBJ2-3; d_gene: -; v_gene: TRBV24-1; abundance: many; CDR3aa: CATGGLTDTQYF; CDR3nt: TGTGCCACCGGGGGGCTCACAGATACGCAGTATTTT
j_gene: TRBJ2-4; d_gene: -; v_gene: TRBV12-3/TRBV12-4; abundance: -; CDR3aa: CASSARGTDIQYF; CDR3nt: TGTGCCAGCAGCGCAAGGGGGACGGACATTCAGTACTTC
j_gene: TRBJ2-3; d_gene: TRBD1; v_gene: TRBV20-1; abundance: few; CDR3aa: CSAKTGGADTQYF; CDR3nt: TGCAGTGCTAAGACAGGGGGAGCAGATACGCAGTATTTT
j_gene: TRBJ1-2; d_gene: -; v_gene: TRBV29-1; abundance: -; CDR3aa: CSVEVSGGGYTF; CDR3nt: TGCAGCGTTGAAGTCTCGGGGGGTGGCTACACCTTC
j_gene: TRBJ2-7; d_gene: TRBD1; v_gene: TRBV7-3; abundance: -; CDR3aa: CASSGGQGSSYEQYF; CDR3nt: TGTGCCAGCAGCGGGGGACAGGGAAGCTCCTACGAGCAGTACTTC
j_gene: TRBJ2-5; d_gene: -; v_gene: TRBV5-1; abundance: -; CDR3aa: CASSSHMGYQETQYF; CDR3nt: TGCGCCAGCAGCTCTCACATGGGGTACCAAGAGACCCAGTACTTC
j_gene: TRBJ1-6; d_gene: TRBD1; v_gene: TRBV5-1; abundance: -; CDR3aa: CASSWRDSASALHF; CDR3nt: TGCGCCAGCAGCTGGAGGGACAGTGCGTCAGCCCTCCACTTT
j_gene: TRBJ1-1; d_gene: -; v_gene: TRBV29-1; abundance: -; CDR3aa: CSAGTPDTEAFF; CDR3nt: TGCAGCGCTGGAACGCCTGACACTGAAGCTTTCTTT
j_gene: TRBJ2-3; d_gene: TRBD2; v_gene: TRBV30; abundance: -; CDR3aa: CACSGTTTDTQYF; CDR3nt: TGTGCCTGCTCCGGGACTACCACAGATACGCAGTATTTT
j_gene: TRBJ2-3; d_gene: -; v_gene: TRBV5-1; abundance: few; CDR3aa: CASRPRGQFRQEAWNTQYF; CDR3nt: TGCGCCAGCCGGCCTCGGGGACAATTCCGACAGGAAGCTTGGAATACGCAGTATTTT
j_gene: TRBJ1-1; d_gene: -; v_gene: TRBV7-2; abundance: many; CDR3aa: CASSFSPGRTTEAFF; CDR3nt: TGTGCCAGCAGCTTTTCGCCGGGACGGACCACTGAAGCTTTCTTT
j_gene: TRBJ1-4; d_gene: -; v_gene: TRBV19; abundance: -; CDR3aa: CASKSGARKKLFF; CDR3nt: TGTGCCAGTAAATCAGGGGCCAGGAAAAAACTGTTTTTT
j_gene: TRBJ2-5; d_gene: TRBD2; v_gene: TRBV7-8; abundance: few; CDR3aa: CASSLTSGGARRTQYF; CDR3nt: TGTGCCAGCAGCTTAACTAGCGGGGGGGCTCGGCGAACCCAGTACTTC
j_gene: TRBJ2-7; d_gene: -; v_gene: TRBV29-1; abundance: -; CDR3aa: CSVVRSGYEQYF; CDR3nt: TGCAGCGTGGTACGGAGCGGGTACGAGCAGTACTTC
j_gene: TRBJ1-1; d_gene: -; v_gene: TRBV18; abundance: few; CDR3aa: CASSETLQGSTFF; CDR3nt: TGTGCCAGCTCAGAGACATTACAGGGCTCCACTTTCTTT
j_gene: TRBJ2-4; d_gene: -; v_gene: TRBV4-2; abundance: few; CDR3aa: CASSQVSAKNIQYF; CDR3nt: TGTGCCAGCAGCCAGGTCTCAGCCAAAAACATTCAGTACTTC
j_gene: TRBJ2-1; d_gene: -; v_gene: TRBV6-2/TRBV6-3; abundance: -; CDR3aa: CASTTSYNEQFF; CDR3nt: TGTGCCAGCACCACCTCCTACAATGAGCAGTTCTTC
j_gene: TRBJ2-1; d_gene: TRBD2; v_gene: TRBV5-6; abundance: -; CDR3aa: CASSWFTGLAGGSEQFF; CDR3nt: TGTGCCAGCAGCTGGTTCACGGGACTAGCGGGGGGAAGTGAGCAGTTCTTC
j_gene: TRBJ2-4; d_gene: -; v_gene: TRBV7-3; abundance: few; CDR3aa: CASSLGDGNIQYF; CDR3nt: TGTGCCAGCAGCTTAGGGGACGGAAACATTCAGTACTTC
j_gene: TRBJ1-2; d_gene: -; v_gene: TRBV14; abundance: few; CDR3aa: CASSHDLISGYTF; CDR3nt: TGTGCCAGCAGCCATGACCTTATCAGTGGCTACACCTTC
j_gene: TRBJ2-7; d_gene: TRBD2; v_gene: TRBV30; abundance: -; CDR3aa: CAWRHGGSRLDAEQYF; CDR3nt: TGTGCCTGGAGGCACGGGGGGTCTAGACTAGACGCGGAGCAGTACTTC
j_gene: TRBJ2-3; d_gene: -; v_gene: TRBV7-9; abundance: -; CDR3aa: CASSRWPPEDTQYF; CDR3nt: TGTGCCAGCAGTAGATGGCCCCCCGAGGATACGCAGTATTTT
j_gene: TRBJ2-1; d_gene: -; v_gene: TRBV4-3; abundance: many; CDR3aa: CASSRESYNEQFF; CDR3nt: TGCGCCAGCAGCCGGGAATCGTACAATGAGCAGTTCTTC
j_gene: TRBJ1-5; d_gene: -; v_gene: TRBV18; abundance: -; CDR3aa: CASSSGENQPQHF; CDR3nt: TGTGCCAGCTCATCTGGGGAAAATCAGCCCCAGCATTTT